This entry is about one TCR beta chain. Profiling relied on immunoSEQ multiplex PCR, and the TCRdb table lists in-frame clones only, not all of them. Altogether a few hundred thousand clones are present, roughly 80% being singletons, with the ten largest covering around 3.5%. The sample comes from a study of blood T cell repertoires in COVID-19. J was trimmed by 6 bases and V by 3 bases; bases with no gene match: 8. Germline V gives CDR1 MDHEN, CDR2 SYDVKM. The CDR3 contains 16 residues. The V call is TRBV28, the J call TRBJ2-7; 13 nucleotides align to TRBD2. The sequenced sample consisted of peripheral blood. The TCR originated in a woman aged 18 to 35 with acute or convalescent COVID-19. As DNA, the CDR3 is TGTGCCAGCAGTTTCCGGACTAGCGGGAGAAGGGCCGAGCAGTACTTC. It codes for CASSFRTSGRRAEQYF.